Reported below is one TCR beta chain. Antigen: not known. The junction differs from germline at one of its ends, possibly a read error. The sample is drawn from a study of neurological immune-mediated disorders. The cDNA was synthesized by means of template-switch 5'RACE, which was carried out with 10-nucleotide random UMIs. TCRdb independently ran MiXCR on the 5' RACE reads; one entry per CDR3 protein. This table has 74,000 or so distinct CDR3 sequences, around 9.9% appearing once. Study findings and constraints: The most TCR clonal expansion was seen in HTLV-1-associated myelopathy, and the least was seen in multiple sclerosis, which fell below healthy controls.

The CDR3 sequence is 15 residues long. CDR1 KGHSH and CDR2 LQKENI come from the germline V gene. Blood bank volunteers in Maryland, USA, served as healthy controls. Sequences were obtained from PBMCs. The V call is TRBV18, the J call TRBJ2-7; 9 positions match TRBD2. This sequence originates from a man between 45 and 60 years old in good health. The CDR3 loop is CASSPGSGGTYVQYF. In nucleotides, the CDR3 is TGTGCCAGCTCACCGGGCAGCGGGGGGACCTACGTGCAGTACTTC.